These 30 T cell receptor beta chains were sequenced from one sample in a study of response to subunit inactivated influenza vaccine. TCRdb fed the RT-PCR reads into MiXCR, producing one record per CDR3 protein. The sample consists of some 570,000 distinct CDR3 sequences, about 11% of them appearing once. The same data also contributed to another study, on T cells expressing NK-cell markers. That investigation notes: Synthesis of TCR beta cDNA relied on 5'RACE template switching carrying UMIs.

The source material was PBMCs from blood, sampled on the day of vaccination. Receptors were obtained from a man aged 45-60 years who received an inactivated influenza vaccine.

The J gene is TRBJ1-6, the V gene TRBV19, with unresolved D. CDR1 and CDR2 from the germline V gene are LNHDA and SQIVND (reference sequence). Trimming left V 6 bases short and J 7 bases short, with 10 bases between. The CDR3 spans 13 residues. Here the CDR3 DNA reads TGTGCCAGTAGAGAGCATGGGAATTCACCCCTCCACTTT. It is translated as CASREHGNSPLHF.

The chain joins TRBV10-3 to TRBJ2-5; the D is unclear. V lost 4 bases and J lost 1, with 7 bases in between. Germline values: CDR1 ENHRY, CDR2 SYGVKD. The CDR3 totals 13 residues. The CDR3: CAISASSQETQYF. The CDR3 DNA reads as TGTGCCATCAGTGCCTCTAGCCAAGAGACCCAGTACTTC.

The chain carries TRBV7-2 and TRBJ2-7, with TRBD2 matching over 12 bases. V was pared by 1 base and J by 3 bases, with 7 bases of the junction left unmatched. From germline, CDR1 is SGHTA and CDR2 FQGNSA. This CDR3 spans 17 amino acids. CDR3 coding DNA: TGTGCCAGCAGCTTAGGAGGACTAGCGGGGCAATTCTACGAGCAGTACTTC. Its translation: CASSLGGLAGQFYEQYF. The full variable domain, rest sourced from reference TRBV7-2 and TRBJ2-7, is GAGVSQSPSNKVTEKGKDVELRCDPISGHTALYWYRQSLGQGLEFLIYFQGNSAPDKSGLPSDRFSAERTGGSVSTLTIQRTQQEDSAVYLCASSLGGLAGQFYEQYFGPGTRLTVT.

The rearrangement links TRBV28 to TRBJ1-4, with D perhaps TRBD1 (5 bases). The CDR3 runs to 14 residues. Germline CDR1 is MDHEN and CDR2 is SYDVKM. The V gene lost 7 bases and the J gene lost 4 bases, with 13 bases spanning the gap. DNA for the CDR3: TGTGCCAGCACCGCGAGGAGGGGTAATGAAAAACTGTTTTTT. As protein: CASTARRGNEKLFF.

The chain combines TRBV4-1 with TRBJ2-6; D is possibly TRBD1 (6 bases). There are 21 residues in the CDR3. Trimming removed 0 bases at V and 4 bases at J, with 25 bases between. Germline CDR1 reads MGHRA; CDR2 reads YSYEKL. This CDR3 reads CASSQEFPRTATSPGANVLTF. The CDR3 nucleotides are TGCGCCAGCAGCCAAGAATTCCCCAGGACAGCCACTTCTCCCGGGGCCAACGTCCTGACTTTC.

This clonotype was seen a handful of times. The chain combines TRBV24-1 with TRBJ2-1; a possible D gene is TRBD1 (6 bases). Germline loops: CDR1 KGHDR, CDR2 SFDVKD. This CDR3 has 17 amino acids. V gave up 3 bases and J gave up 2 bases, with 16 bases separating them. Here the CDR3 reads CATSDPQGSGPYNEQFF. The CDR3 nucleotides read TGTGCCACCAGTGATCCACAGGGTAGTGGGCCCTACAATGAGCAGTTCTTC.

This clonotype has only a few counts. The gene calls are TRBV7-9 and TRBJ1-1, with 9 positions matching TRBD1. Unmatched junction bases numbered 4, after V lost 7 bases and J lost 4 bases. From germline, CDR1 is SEHNR and CDR2 FQNEAQ (reference sequence). The CDR3 consists of 13 residues. CDR3 protein: CASTGTGFTEAFF. The CDR3 DNA is TGTGCCAGCACCGGGACAGGGTTCACTGAAGCTTTCTTT.

The chain recombines TRBV7-8 with TRBJ2-1; D call uncertain. Trimming pared 0 bases from V and 10 bases from J, leaving 16 bases between. Germline lookup yields CDR1 SGHVS and CDR2 FQNEAQ. This CDR3 region has 15 residues. The CDR3 here is CASSLAVAATEEQFF. CDR3 bases: TGTGCCAGCAGCTTAGCGGTCGCCGCTACGGAAGAGCAGTTCTTC.

The chain employs TRBV20-1 and TRBJ2-3; D may be TRBD1 or TRBD2 (6 bases each). CDR3 length: 16 residues. The V end was cut by 1 base, the J end by 3 bases, with 17 bases between. CDR1 DFQATT and CDR2 SNEGSKA come from the germline V gene (reference sequence). CDR3 protein: CSARVLRGAWTDTQYF. Written as DNA, the CDR3 is TGCAGTGCTAGAGTCCTTAGGGGGGCTTGGACAGATACGCAGTATTTT.

This clonotype occurred a few times. V is TRBV5-5 and J is TRBJ2-3; D remains ambiguous. Trimming left V 0 bases short and J 0 bases short, with 8 bases between. The CDR3 runs to 15 residues. CDR1 and CDR2 (germline): SGHKS, YYEKEE (reference sequence). DNA for the CDR3: TGTGCCAGCAGCTTGGTTGAGGCGAGCACAGATACGCAGTATTTT. Its protein product is CASSLVEASTDTQYF.

V usage is TRBV10-3 and J usage is TRBJ2-3, with D maybe TRBD1 (6 bases). V lost 11 bases to trimming and J lost 4 bases, with 22 bases between them. CDR3 length: 15 residues. CDR1 is ENHRY and CDR2 is SYGVKD in the germline V gene. The CDR3 nucleotides are TGTGCCGCGGGCAGGGTCCTTTCAGGGGCAGATACGCAGTATTTT. Its protein is CAAGRVLSGADTQYF.

The chain joins TRBV5-1 to TRBJ2-7, with 13 positions matching TRBD2. This CDR3 has 16 amino acids. V dropped 5 bases and J dropped 3; count of bases not matched to a gene: 8. The germline CDR1 and CDR2 sequences are SGHRS and YFSETQ. The CDR3 nucleotides read TGCGCCAGCAGTCCCGGGACTAGCGGGGCAAACTACGAGCAGTACTTC. Its translation is CASSPGTSGANYEQYF.

V usage is TRBV12-3 or TRBV12-4 and J usage is TRBJ1-5, with 8 bases matching TRBD1. This CDR3 spans 14 amino acids. V was pared by 5 bases and J by 5 bases, with 5 bases of the junction left unmatched. The CDR3 DNA sequence: TGTGCCAGCAGTCGGACAGGGCCAGATCAGCCCCAGCATTTT. It translates to CASSRTGPDQPQHF.

A few counts support this clonotype. The chain's CDR3 is CAISESVGGDPSGANVLTF. The CDR3, as DNA: TGTGCCATCAGTGAGTCGGTGGGGGGCGATCCATCTGGGGCCAACGTCCTGACTTTC. This rearrangement joins TRBV10-3 to TRBJ2-6, with D possibly called TRBD1 or TRBD2 (6 bases each). Germline V gives CDR1 ENHRY, CDR2 SYGVKD. This CDR3 has 19 amino acids. The V gene lost 0 bases and the J gene lost 1 base, with 16 bases spanning the gap.

This clonotype was detected ten times or more. The CDR3: CSVLWKTEAFF. DNA for the CDR3: TGCAGCGTTTTGTGGAAGACTGAAGCTTTCTTT. J is TRBJ1-1 and V is TRBV29-1, with unresolved D. With 5 bases removed from V and 5 bases from J, the gap between germline ends came to 9 bases. The germline V gene has CDR1 SQVTM and CDR2 ANQGSEA. This CDR3 has 11 amino acids.

The V and J genes are TRBV3-1 and TRBJ2-5; TRBD2 is a possible D gene (7 bases). Germline assignment: CDR1 LGHDT and CDR2 YNNKEL (reference sequence). This CDR3 contains 16 residues. V was clipped by 0 bases and J by 4 bases, with 15 bases between them. The CDR3 spells CASSQDPGGRGETQYF. The CDR3 nucleotides are TGTGCCAGCAGCCAAGATCCCGGGGGGCGAGGAGAGACCCAGTACTTC.

The sample holds a few counts of this clonotype. This chain links TRBV12-3 or TRBV12-4 with TRBJ2-1; 13 bases fit TRBD2. Trimming at V came to 5 bases and at J to 9 bases, leaving 7 bases not matched to a gene. The CDR3 covers 15 residues. The DNA for the CDR3 is TGTGCCAGCAGTCCACTAGCGGGAGGGCCGATTGAGCAGTTCTTC. Its protein product is CASSPLAGGPIEQFF.

This rearrangement joins TRBV18 to TRBJ2-7; possibly TRBD1 or TRBD2 for D (5 bases each). In germline, CDR1 is KGHSH, CDR2 LQKENI. Trimming took 3 bases from V and 3 from J, leaving 24 bases between them. There are 18 residues in the CDR3. In DNA, the CDR3 is TGTGCCAGCTCACCTTCCGGGACGGCCTTAACTAGTATCTACGAGCAGTACTTC. Translation: CASSPSGTALTSIYEQYF.

This clonotype was observed many times. The chain combines TRBV10-3 with TRBJ2-3, with D tentatively TRBD2 (6 bases). The CDR3 runs to 12 residues. Germline CDR1 reads ENHRY; CDR2 reads SYGVKD. V was cut by 6 bases and J by 6 bases, with 10 bases left in between. The CDR3 DNA reads TGTGCCATCAGGGAGGGGTCCGATACGCAGTATTTT. This translates into CAIREGSDTQYF.

The chain employs TRBV12-3 or TRBV12-4 and TRBJ2-5; maybe TRBD1 (5 bases). This CDR3 comprises 11 residues. V lost 8 bases and J 9 bases, leaving 13 bases between the germline ends. The CDR3 DNA follows: TGTGCCAGCGGGGCTTCTTTGGCCCAGTACTTC. Its translation: CASGASLAQYF.

This clonotype was counted only a few times. This sequence joins TRBV7-9 and TRBJ2-3; D gene unclear. Looked up from germline, CDR1 is SEHNR and CDR2 is FQNEAQ (reference sequence). The CDR3 loop spans 15 amino acids. Trimming took 4 bases from V and 3 from J, leaving 14 bases between them. The CDR3 DNA follows: TGTGCCAGCAGCTCGAGTGTACCAGAAACAGATACGCAGTATTTT. It specifies CASSSSVPETDTQYF.

The chain has TRBV12-3 or TRBV12-4 and TRBJ2-1; D possibly corresponds to TRBD2 (7 bases). The CDR3 consists of 13 residues. Trimming shortened V by 5 bases and J by 10 bases, and 15 bases separated the two germline ends. CDR3 sequence: CASSPAGALEQFF. The CDR3 DNA is TGTGCCAGCAGTCCGGCGGGGGCCCTAGAGCAGTTCTTC.

This clonotype has just a few counts. The chain couples TRBV5-1 to TRBJ2-7; 9 bases align to TRBD1. Germline V CDR1 and CDR2: SGHRS, YFSETQ. J gave up 2 bases and V 4 bases, and 4 bases lay outside the gene matches. The CDR3 extends over 14 amino acids. The CDR3 reads CASSARDRAYEQYF. As DNA, the CDR3 is TGCGCCAGCAGCGCCCGGGACAGGGCCTACGAGCAGTACTTC.

The genes are TRBV11-2 and TRBJ2-1; D not certain. This CDR3 contains 12 residues. V was clipped by 5 bases and J by 9 bases, with 11 bases between them. Germline assignment: CDR1 SGHAT and CDR2 FQNNGV. This CDR3 is CASSPFRGEQFF. In nucleotides, the CDR3 is TGTGCCAGCAGCCCTTTTCGCGGTGAGCAGTTCTTC.

The DNA of the CDR3 is TGTGCCAGCAGCTACACGGCGAACACTGAAGCTTTCTTT. The encoded protein is CASSYTANTEAFF. The chain recombines TRBV6-2 or TRBV6-3 with TRBJ1-1; no clear D. CDR1 is MNHEY, CDR2 SVGEGT, per germline. This CDR3 has 13 residues. Trimming took off 6 bases at V and 1 base at J, with 9 bases between the two ends.

This clonotype was counted between two and nine times. The chain carries TRBV29-1 and TRBJ2-3; D possibly corresponds to TRBD1 (5 bases). Germline CDR1 is SQVTM and CDR2 is ANQGSEA. This CDR3 region has 13 residues. With 3 bases removed from V and 2 bases from J, the gap between germline ends came to 9 bases. Here the CDR3 reads CSVDAGFTDTQYF. The CDR3 DNA reads TGCAGCGTTGATGCAGGGTTCACAGATACGCAGTATTTT.

The rearrangement joins TRBV7-9 to TRBJ2-7; D is uncertain. Germline lookup yields CDR1 SEHNR and CDR2 FQNEAQ (reference sequence). V was shortened by 7 bases and J by 2 bases, with 12 bases between the two germline ends. This CDR3 comprises 13 residues. In nucleotides, the CDR3 is TGTGCCAGCAACCGACACGGAACCTACGAGCAGTACTTC. It yields the protein CASNRHGTYEQYF.

This clonotype showed up just a few times. V is TRBV7-8 and J is TRBJ1-2, with 9 bases fitting TRBD1. V gave up 6 bases and J gave up 4 bases; unmatched junction bases: 3. This CDR3 comprises 13 residues. The germline V gene encodes CDR1 SGHVS and CDR2 FQNEAQ. The CDR3 sequence: CASSTGGVYGYTF. The CDR3 coding sequence is TGTGCCAGCAGTACAGGGGGCGTCTATGGCTACACCTTC.

A few counts support this clonotype. The CDR3 protein is CASSIGVAGVPNTGELFF. CDR3 in DNA: TGTGCCAGTAGTATAGGGGTAGCGGGAGTTCCGAACACCGGGGAGCTGTTTTTT. This chain links TRBV19 with TRBJ2-2; 9 bases are a match to TRBD2. CDR1 LNHDA and CDR2 SQIVND come from the germline V gene (reference sequence). V dropped 1 base and J dropped 0; count of bases not matched to a gene: 6. This CDR3 is 18 amino acids long.

This clonotype came up many times. This rearrangement joins TRBV12-3 or TRBV12-4 to TRBJ2-2, with D perhaps TRBD1 or TRBD2 (5 bases each). Trimming took off 5 bases at V and 0 bases at J, with 13 bases between the two ends. The CDR3 length is 16 residues. The chain's CDR3 is CASSRDHVANTGELFF. CDR3 coding DNA: TGTGCCAGCAGTCGGGACCATGTTGCGAACACCGGGGAGCTGTTTTTT.